This passage covers 6 T cell receptor beta chains from one sample sequenced in a study of blood T cell repertoires in COVID-19. Using immunoSEQ multiplex PCR, the repertoire was profiled, and TCRdb retains in-frame clones only, with some absent. The sample holds 100,000 to 150,000 clones; 65% to 90% are singletons and the top ten take less than 8.5%. The source material was peripheral blood. Receptors were obtained from a man aged 80 or over with active or convalescent COVID-19.

The genes are TRBV14 and TRBJ2-3, with 8 nucleotides matching TRBD1. The junction had 5 bases not matched to a gene; V was cut back by 2 bases and J by 1 base. Germline values: CDR1 SGHDN, CDR2 FVKESK. The CDR3 runs to 16 residues. CDR3 sequence: CASSQTDRGRTDTQYF. The CDR3 DNA reads as TGTGCCAGCAGCCAAACTGACAGGGGCCGCACAGATACGCAGTATTTT.

V gene TRBV19 combines with J gene TRBJ1-2; D is unclear. Trimming removed 4 bases from V and 1 base from J, with 10 bases in between. This CDR3 has 14 residues. Germline-derived CDR1 and CDR2 are LNHDA and SQIVND (reference sequence). The CDR3: CASSRGQSNYGYTF. The CDR3 DNA sequence: TGTGCCAGTAGTAGAGGGCAGAGTAACTATGGCTACACCTTC.

This clone was found a few times. The chain joins TRBV5-8 to TRBJ2-7, with 13 bases matching TRBD2. The CDR3 is 15 residues long. With 4 bases clipped from V and 2 bases from J, the junction kept 3 bases outside the gene matches. Germline-derived CDR1 and CDR2 are SGHTS and YDEGEE. CDR3: CASSGGLAGPYEQYF. The CDR3 nucleotides read TGTGCCAGCAGCGGGGGACTAGCGGGGCCCTACGAGCAGTACTTC.

The chain has TRBV30 and TRBJ1-5; no clear D gene. Trimming shortened V by 0 bases and J by 0 bases, and 6 bases separated the two germline ends. The CDR3 runs to 14 residues. Per the germline V gene, CDR1 is GTSNPN and CDR2 is SVGIG (reference sequence). CDR3 region: CAWSVGNSNQPQHF. For the CDR3, the DNA is TGTGCCTGGAGTGTCGGGAATAGCAATCAGCCCCAGCATTTT.

The chain carries TRBV30 and TRBJ2-2, with D possibly TRBD1 on 6 matching bases. This CDR3 has 15 amino acids. Trimming took off 0 bases at V and 5 bases at J, with 13 bases between the two ends. Germline CDR1 is GTSNPN and CDR2 is SVGIG (reference sequence). CDR3 protein: CAWSVGAGSTGELFF. Written as DNA, the CDR3 is TGTGCCTGGAGTGTGGGGGCAGGGTCAACCGGGGAGCTGTTTTTT.

This clone has only one observation. This rearrangement joins TRBV5-4 to TRBJ1-2, with D possibly being TRBD1 (6 bases). CDR1 is SGHNT, CDR2 YYREEE, per germline (reference sequence). Trimming removed 4 bases from V and 3 bases from J, with 22 bases in between. This CDR3 has 17 residues. The CDR3 nucleotides are TGTGCCAGCAGCCAGGGAGCTATTAGGACAGTATACTATGGCTACACCTTC. Translating gives CASSQGAIRTVYYGYTF.